These T cell receptor beta chains were read from a single sample in a study of Graves' ophthalmopathy and Graves' hyperthyroidism. Using its own MiXCR run on the multiplex PCR reads, TCRdb lists one record per CDR3 protein. The repertoire holds around 340,000 distinct CDR3 sequences, with about 17% as singletons. Sequences were obtained from peripheral blood. The receptors shown here come from an adult man with Graves' ophthalmopathy. Both conserved end residues are part of each CDR3. D genes are given only for firm matches. The listing skips clone size in some rows; elsewhere it reads once, few, many or a size class.

clone size,D gene,V gene,CDR3 protein
many,NA,TRBV27,CASSSSLSVHEQYF
many,NA,TRBV11-2,CASSPLGQLYGYTF
many,TRBD1,TRBV19,CASRVGQANTEAFF
many,NA,TRBV7-2,CASSLGQNQPQHF
many,NA,TRBV7-2,CASSFSAGPNTEAFF
NA,NA,TRBV6-5,CASSYQPQGGGPQYF
NA,NA,TRBV7-2,CASSLVGGQLAKNIQYF
many,TRBD1,TRBV11-2,CASSLEGTGDFYEQYF
many,NA,TRBV7-2,CASSLDGSNTEAFF
many,NA,TRBV6-2/TRBV6-3,CASSYSPRDQPQHF
many,TRBD1,TRBV6-2/TRBV6-3,CASSYARTGTSNQPQHF
many,NA,TRBV4-1,CASSQDFTYEQYF
many,NA,TRBV20-1,CSARDPKGVPGYTF
many,NA,TRBV20-1,CSARELAEISKETQYF
many,NA,TRBV4-2,CASSQVRDYGYTF
many,TRBD1,TRBV19,CASSRQGWGNQPQHF
many,NA,TRBV10-3,CAAGPLRDTEAFF
many,NA,TRBV6-5,CASRSPGYSNQPQHF
many,TRBD2,TRBV27,CASSLGGRGVEQYF
many,NA,TRBV15,CATSRDRYEQYF
many,NA,TRBV7-9,CASSLAGRTSYEQYF